This T cell receptor (beta chain) was retrieved from a study of shared clonotypes between healthy human individuals. CDR1 and CDR2 (germline): MNHNY, SVGAGI (reference sequence). The CDR3 length is 15 residues. V dropped 5 bases and J dropped 2; count of bases not matched to a gene: 7. Assay: immunoSEQ multiplex PCR; the TCRdb copy retains only in-frame clones and omits some. Of over 2 million clones in the sample, approximately 90% were seen once. The CD4+ fraction was divided into a CD45RA+ naive subset and a CD45RA-negative memory subset. The sequencing sample was made of naive CD4+ T cells from PBMCs. The sample's subset: CD45RA+ positively selected. This receptor was identified in a man aged 18 to 30 in good health. Some clones in this sample may be carry-over from other donors' samples. The V gene is TRBV6-6, the J gene TRBJ2-3; 7 bases align to TRBD1. The CDR3 reads CASSPRDSITDTQYF. The CDR3, as DNA: TGTGCCAGCAGTCCCCGGGACAGTATCACAGATACGCAGTATTTT.